Below are 9 T cell receptor beta chains sequenced from a single sample in a study of shared clonotypes between healthy human individuals. The data were produced by immunoSEQ multiplex PCR, yet TCRdb's version contains in-frame clones alone and is incomplete. The data hold over a million clones, with about 96% observed a single time. The source material was naive CD4+ T cells sorted from blood. Subset: CD45RA+ positively selected. Receptor source: a young man in good health.

The CDR3 region has the DNA TGTGCCAGCAGCTCCTTTCGTGGGGTGGCTAGCGGGAGCTCCTACGAGCAGTACTTC. It is translated as CASSSFRGVASGSSYEQYF. V is TRBV11-2 and J is TRBJ2-7; 10 positions match TRBD2. The CDR3 length is 19 residues. Germline V gene data show CDR1 as SGHAT and CDR2 as FQNNGV. Trimming at V came to 4 bases and at J to 0 bases, leaving 15 bases not matched to a gene.

The chain employs TRBV29-1 and TRBJ2-1; 8 bases are a match to TRBD2. Looked up from germline, CDR1 is SQVTM and CDR2 is ANQGSEA. Trimming cost V 5 bases and J 4 bases; bases outside gene matches: 7. This CDR3 comprises 14 residues. The CDR3 here is CSVSGTRIYNEQFF. CDR3 bases: TGCAGCGTTTCCGGGACTAGGATATACAATGAGCAGTTCTTC.

V is TRBV19 and J is TRBJ2-1; 12 nucleotides align to TRBD2. The V gene's germline CDR1 is LNHDA and CDR2 SQIVND (reference sequence). The CDR3 runs 18 residues. V lost 5 bases to trimming and J lost 9 bases; unmatched junction nucleotides: 17. The CDR3 loop is CASSPPGPLAGGNIEQFF. CDR3 bases: TGTGCCAGTAGTCCCCCAGGGCCCCTAGCGGGAGGGAATATTGAGCAGTTCTTC.

This chain links TRBV6-1 with TRBJ2-2; TRBD1 or TRBD2 may be the D gene (5 bases each). Germline V gene data show CDR1 as MNHNS and CDR2 as SASEGT. CDR3 length: 15 amino acids. Trimming took off 6 bases at V and 4 bases at J, with 15 bases between the two ends. In DNA form, the CDR3 reads TGTGCCAGCAGACCTACCCCGAGGGGCACCGGGGAGCTGTTTTTT. As protein: CASRPTPRGTGELFF.

The gene calls are TRBV5-5 and TRBJ2-3; tentatively, D is TRBD1 (5 bases). This CDR3 region has 15 residues. Trimming cost V 0 bases and J 2 bases, with 10 bases left between them. Germline V CDR1 and CDR2: SGHKS, YYEKEE (reference sequence). CDR3 in DNA: TGTGCCAGCAGCTTGGCAGGGCAGCTCACAGATACGCAGTATTTT. Amino acid sequence: CASSLAGQLTDTQYF.

This clone was found once. This chain connects TRBV2 to TRBJ1-2; possibly TRBD1 for D (6 bases). CDR3 length: 15 amino acids. Germline V gene sequence: CDR1 SNHLY, CDR2 FYNNEI. Trimming pared 4 bases from V and 4 bases from J, leaving 16 bases between. In nucleotides, the CDR3 is TGTGCCAGCAGTGGGATGAGGGGGGAAAGCTATGGCTACACCTTC. This translates into CASSGMRGESYGYTF.

The chain couples TRBV9 to TRBJ2-3, with no clear D. This CDR3 spans 15 amino acids. V was shortened by 0 bases and J by 0 bases, with 8 bases between the two germline ends. Germline CDR1 SGDLS, CDR2 YYNGEE. CDR3 nucleotides: TGTGCCAGCAGCGTAGGCCCCCTAAGCACAGATACGCAGTATTTT. Translating it yields CASSVGPLSTDTQYF.

The V call is TRBV7-2, the J call TRBJ1-5, with 7 bases fitting TRBD1. Germline CDR1 SGHTA, CDR2 FQGNSA. CDR3 length: 16 amino acids. V shed 5 bases and J 4 bases; nucleotides not matched to a gene: 11. The CDR3 loop is CASSQGSGQLNQPQHF. CDR3 sequence (DNA): TGTGCCAGCAGCCAAGGATCGGGACAGCTTAATCAGCCCCAGCATTTT.

This clone is a singleton in its sample. The V call is TRBV27, the J call TRBJ2-1; 8 nucleotides match TRBD2. Trimming took 8 bases from V and 4 from J; bases not matched to a gene: 22. Germline assignment: CDR1 MNHEY and CDR2 SMNVEV (reference sequence). The CDR3 spans 19 residues. This chain's CDR3 is CASLSQGLVGGSLYNEQFF. The CDR3 DNA follows: TGTGCCAGCCTGAGCCAGGGACTAGTCGGTGGTTCGCTATACAATGAGCAGTTCTTC.